This T cell receptor (beta chain) was recorded in a study of cytomegalovirus exposure and HLA in healthy donors. V was shortened by 3 bases and J by 4 bases, with 9 bases between the two germline ends. Germline lookup yields CDR1 KGHSH and CDR2 LQKENI. The CDR3 sequence is 13 residues long. General study findings and limits: It was confirmed in vitro that a few of the CMV-associated chains were specific for CMV antigens.

Produced via immunoSEQ multiplex PCR; TCRdb's table is partial and in-frame only. Of 200,000 to 250,000 clones in the sample, about 87% were seen once. About this clone: Its matching antigen is unknown.

The chain couples TRBV18 to TRBJ2-5; perhaps TRBD2 as D (7 bases). The receptor comes from a man younger than 30 in good health and CMV-seronegative. The sequenced sample was PBMCs. The CDR3 DNA is TGTGCCAGCTCACCGGGAGGGGGAGAGACCCAGTACTTC. This encodes CASSPGGGETQYF.